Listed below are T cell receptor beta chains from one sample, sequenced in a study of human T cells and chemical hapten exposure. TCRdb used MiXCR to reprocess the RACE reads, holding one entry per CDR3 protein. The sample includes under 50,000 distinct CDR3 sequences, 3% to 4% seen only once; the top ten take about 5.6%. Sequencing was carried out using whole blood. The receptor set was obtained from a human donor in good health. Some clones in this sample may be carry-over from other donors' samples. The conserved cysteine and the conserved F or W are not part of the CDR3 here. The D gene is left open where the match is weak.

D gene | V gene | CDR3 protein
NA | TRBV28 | ASFSGRGYGYT
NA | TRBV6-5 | ASTVTGTGITEAF
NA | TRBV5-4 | ASSLAGVGQPQH
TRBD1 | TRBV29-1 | SVGTGKNTEAF
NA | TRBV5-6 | ASSIAETQY
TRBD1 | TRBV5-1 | ASSRGDSATNEKLF
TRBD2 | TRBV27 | ASSLSSGRGEQY
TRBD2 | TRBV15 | ATSRDLASGRPQY
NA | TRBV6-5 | ASSSGLPPNYGYT
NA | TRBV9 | ASSRGVGTDTQY
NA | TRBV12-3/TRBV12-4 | ASSLRGRNTDTQY
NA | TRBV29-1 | SVATQGQPQH
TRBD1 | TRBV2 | ASSGGQGDEQF
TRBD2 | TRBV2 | ASNDPLAGATDTQY
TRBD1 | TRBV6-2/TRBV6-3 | ASTPRTGRGTGELF
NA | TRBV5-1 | ASSSGASYEQY
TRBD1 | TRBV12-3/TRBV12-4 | ASSTGGAPGTEAF
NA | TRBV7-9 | ASSQESRDTLLPYGYT
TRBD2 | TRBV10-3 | AISESRTSGSNEQF
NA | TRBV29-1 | SSRDGGRQQY
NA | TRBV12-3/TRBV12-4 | ASRKTSTDTQY
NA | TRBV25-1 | ASSDPTWNTGELF
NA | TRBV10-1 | ASSELASLGTQY
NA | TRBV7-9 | ASSSLGQDQETQY
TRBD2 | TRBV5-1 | ASSLAQRLAGYDEQF
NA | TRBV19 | ASFRTYEQF
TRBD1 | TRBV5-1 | ASSPIPDRAKQF
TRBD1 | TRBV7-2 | ASSPHRGANTEAF
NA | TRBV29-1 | SVAGTLDSNQPQH
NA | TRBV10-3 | AISSSGPSGPGNTIY
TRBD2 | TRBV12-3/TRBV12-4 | ASTTSGDGSTDTQY
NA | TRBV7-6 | ASSLARDLVGGTEAF
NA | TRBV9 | ASSTHRDTVTDTQY
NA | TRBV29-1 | SVESQEEQY
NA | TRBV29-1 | SVGLQGREAF
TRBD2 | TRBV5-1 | ASSPGLAVYNEQF
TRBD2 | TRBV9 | ASSVRLAGVSDTQY
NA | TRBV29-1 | SADGGPTNYGYT
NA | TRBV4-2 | ASSHPTGSGSTEAF
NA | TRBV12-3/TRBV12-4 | ASSPAGSGTEAF